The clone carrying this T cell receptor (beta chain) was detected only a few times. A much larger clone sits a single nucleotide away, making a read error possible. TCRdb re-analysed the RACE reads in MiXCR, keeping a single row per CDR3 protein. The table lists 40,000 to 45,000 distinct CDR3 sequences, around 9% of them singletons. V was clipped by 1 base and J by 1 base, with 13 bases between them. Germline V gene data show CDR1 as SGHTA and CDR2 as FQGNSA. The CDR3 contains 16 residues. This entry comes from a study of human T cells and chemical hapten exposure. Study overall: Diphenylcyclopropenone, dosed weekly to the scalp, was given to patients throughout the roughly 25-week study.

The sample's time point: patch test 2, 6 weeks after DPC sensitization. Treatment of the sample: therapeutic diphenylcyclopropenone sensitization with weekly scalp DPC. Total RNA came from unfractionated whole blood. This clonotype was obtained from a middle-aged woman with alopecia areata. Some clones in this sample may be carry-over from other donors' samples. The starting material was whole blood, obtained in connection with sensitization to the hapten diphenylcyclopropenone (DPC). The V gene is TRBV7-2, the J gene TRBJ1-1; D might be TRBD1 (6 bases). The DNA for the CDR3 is TGTGCCAGCAGCTTAGGCCCAACAGGGCCGAACACTGAAGCTTTCTTT. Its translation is CASSLGPTGPNTEAFF.